The sequence of this T cell receptor beta chain was determined in a study of cytomegalovirus exposure and HLA in healthy donors. Produced via immunoSEQ multiplex PCR; TCRdb's table is partial and in-frame only. The data show 250,000 or so clones, around nine tenths seen once. Germline lookup yields CDR1 SEHNR and CDR2 FQNEAQ (reference sequence). V lost 5 bases to trimming and J lost 6 bases, with 13 bases between them. The CDR3 sequence is 14 residues long. The sample consisted of PBMCs. This sequence originates from a man aged 18 to 30 in good health and CMV-seronegative. The V and J genes are TRBV7-9 and TRBJ1-4; D possibly corresponds to TRBD1 (6 bases). The CDR3 coding sequence is TGTGCCAGCAGCCAGGACAGAGGGGATGAAAAACTGTTTTTT. Amino acids: CASSQDRGDEKLFF.